This TCR beta chain was recorded in a study of cytomegalovirus exposure and HLA in healthy donors. Donors were drawn from the approximately 130-subject validation cohort, separate from the roughly 610-subject first cohort. Trimming removed 4 bases from V and 8 bases from J; junction bases left unmatched: 17. Germline lookup yields CDR1 SQVTM and CDR2 ANQGSEA. The CDR3 is 16 residues long. The protocol was immunoSEQ multiplex PCR, while the TCRdb copy is restricted to in-frame clones and leaves out a portion. The sample lists about 73,000 clones, around 90% occurring once. Sequencing was performed on PBMCs. The chain links TRBV29-1 to TRBJ1-2; TRBD1 matches at 9 bases. The sequence came from a woman under 30 in good health and CMV-seropositive. The CDR3: CSVVIGTGSLFSGYTF. DNA for the CDR3: TGCAGCGTTGTTATTGGGACAGGGTCCCTATTTAGCGGCTACACCTTC.